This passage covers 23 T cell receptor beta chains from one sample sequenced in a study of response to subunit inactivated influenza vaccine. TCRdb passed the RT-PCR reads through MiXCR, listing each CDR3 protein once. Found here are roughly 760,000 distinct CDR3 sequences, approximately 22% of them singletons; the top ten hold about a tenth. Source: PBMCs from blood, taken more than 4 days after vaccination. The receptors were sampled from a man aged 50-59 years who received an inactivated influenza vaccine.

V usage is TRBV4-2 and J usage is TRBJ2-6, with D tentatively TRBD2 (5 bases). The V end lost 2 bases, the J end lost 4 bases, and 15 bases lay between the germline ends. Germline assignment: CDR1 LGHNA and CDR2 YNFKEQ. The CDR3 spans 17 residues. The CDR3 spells CASSQWAGSAGANVLTF. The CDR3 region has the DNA TGTGCCAGCAGCCAATGGGCGGGTTCGGCGGGGGCCAACGTCCTGACTTTC.

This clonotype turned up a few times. The CDR3 DNA reads TGCGCCAGCAGTGAACCCCTGGGTGAGCAGTTCTTC. This sequence encodes CASSEPLGEQFF. The chain uses TRBV10-2 and TRBJ2-1, with D unclear. This CDR3 is 12 amino acids long. CDR1 WSHSY and CDR2 SAAADI come from the germline V gene. V was trimmed by 3 bases and J by 9 bases, leaving 9 bases between them.

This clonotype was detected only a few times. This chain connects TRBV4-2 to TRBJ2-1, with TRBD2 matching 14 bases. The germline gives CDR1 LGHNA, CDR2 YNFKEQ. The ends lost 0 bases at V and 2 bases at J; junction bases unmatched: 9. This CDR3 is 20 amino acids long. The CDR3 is CASSQDWVGLAGEAYNEQFF. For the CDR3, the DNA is TGTGCCAGCAGCCAAGATTGGGTGGGACTAGCGGGAGAGGCCTACAATGAGCAGTTCTTC.

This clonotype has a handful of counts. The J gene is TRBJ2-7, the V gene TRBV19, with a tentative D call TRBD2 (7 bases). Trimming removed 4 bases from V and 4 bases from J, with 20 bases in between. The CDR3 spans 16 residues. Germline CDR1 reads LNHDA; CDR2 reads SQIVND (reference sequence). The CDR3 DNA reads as TGTGCCAGTAGTACGACCTGGAGGGGGGGCGAATACGAGCAGTACTTC. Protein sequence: CASSTTWRGGEYEQYF.

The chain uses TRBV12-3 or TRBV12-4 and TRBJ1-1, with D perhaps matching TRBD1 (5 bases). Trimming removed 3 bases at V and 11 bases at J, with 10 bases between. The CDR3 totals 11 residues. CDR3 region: CASSLNRRAFF. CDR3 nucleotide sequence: TGTGCCAGCAGTTTGAACAGGAGGGCTTTCTTT.

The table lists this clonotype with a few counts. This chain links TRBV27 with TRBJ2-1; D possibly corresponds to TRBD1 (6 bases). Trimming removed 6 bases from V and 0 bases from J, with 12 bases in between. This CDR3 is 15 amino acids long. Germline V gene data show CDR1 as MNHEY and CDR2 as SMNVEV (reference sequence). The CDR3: CASRHRVSSYNEQFF. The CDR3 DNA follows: TGTGCCAGCAGGCACAGGGTGAGCTCCTACAATGAGCAGTTCTTC.

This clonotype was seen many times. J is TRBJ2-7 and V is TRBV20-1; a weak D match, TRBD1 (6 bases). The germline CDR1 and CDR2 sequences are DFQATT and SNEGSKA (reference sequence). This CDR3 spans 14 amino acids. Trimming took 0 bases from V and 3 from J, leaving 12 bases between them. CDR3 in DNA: TGCAGTGCTAGAGATCAGAGAGGGGGCTACGAGCAGTACTTC. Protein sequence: CSARDQRGGYEQYF.

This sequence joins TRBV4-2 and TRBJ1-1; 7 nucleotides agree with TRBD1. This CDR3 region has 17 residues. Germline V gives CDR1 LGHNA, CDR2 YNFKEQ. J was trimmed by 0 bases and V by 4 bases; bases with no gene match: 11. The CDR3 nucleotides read TGTGCCAGCAGCCCTCCGCTCCTGGGACAGATGAACACTGAAGCTTTCTTT. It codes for CASSPPLLGQMNTEAFF.

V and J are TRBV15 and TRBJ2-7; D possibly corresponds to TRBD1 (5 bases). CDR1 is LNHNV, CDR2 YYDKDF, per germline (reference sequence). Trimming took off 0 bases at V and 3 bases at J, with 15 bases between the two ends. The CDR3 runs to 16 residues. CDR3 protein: CATSRDISGLNYEQYF. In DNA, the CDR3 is TGTGCCACCAGCAGAGATATTTCAGGGCTTAACTACGAGCAGTACTTC.

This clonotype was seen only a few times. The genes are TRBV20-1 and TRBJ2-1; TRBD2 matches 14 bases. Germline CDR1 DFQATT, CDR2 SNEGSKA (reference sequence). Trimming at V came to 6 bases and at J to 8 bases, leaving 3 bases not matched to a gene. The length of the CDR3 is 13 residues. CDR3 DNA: TGCAGTGCCCGACTAGCGGGAGGGTATGAGCAGTTCTTC. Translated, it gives CSARLAGGYEQFF.

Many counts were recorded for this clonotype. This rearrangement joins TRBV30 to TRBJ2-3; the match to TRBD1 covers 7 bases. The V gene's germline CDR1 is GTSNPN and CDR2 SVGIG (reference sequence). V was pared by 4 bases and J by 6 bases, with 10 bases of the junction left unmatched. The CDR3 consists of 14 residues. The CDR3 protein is CAWKGGALGDTQYF. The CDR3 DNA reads TGTGCCTGGAAAGGGGGCGCTTTGGGTGATACGCAGTATTTT.

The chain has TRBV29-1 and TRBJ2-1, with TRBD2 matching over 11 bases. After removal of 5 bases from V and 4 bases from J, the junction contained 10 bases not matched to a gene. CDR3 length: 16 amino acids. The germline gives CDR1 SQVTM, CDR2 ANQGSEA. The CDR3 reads CSVNTLAGVGYNEQFF. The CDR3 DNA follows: TGCAGCGTTAACACACTAGCGGGAGTGGGTTACAATGAGCAGTTCTTC.

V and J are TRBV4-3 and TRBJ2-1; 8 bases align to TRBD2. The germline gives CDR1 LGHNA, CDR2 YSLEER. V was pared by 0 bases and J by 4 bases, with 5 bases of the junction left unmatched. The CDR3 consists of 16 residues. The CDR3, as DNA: TGCGCCAGCAGCCAAGATCTCAGCGGGAGTTACAATGAGCAGTTCTTC. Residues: CASSQDLSGSYNEQFF.

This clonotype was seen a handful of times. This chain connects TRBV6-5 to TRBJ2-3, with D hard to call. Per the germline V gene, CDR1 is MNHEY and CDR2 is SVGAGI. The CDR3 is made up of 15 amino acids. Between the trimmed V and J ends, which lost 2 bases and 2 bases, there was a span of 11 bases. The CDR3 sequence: CASSYLGRSTDTQYF. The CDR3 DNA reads TGTGCCAGCAGTTACCTGGGCAGGTCCACAGATACGCAGTATTTT.

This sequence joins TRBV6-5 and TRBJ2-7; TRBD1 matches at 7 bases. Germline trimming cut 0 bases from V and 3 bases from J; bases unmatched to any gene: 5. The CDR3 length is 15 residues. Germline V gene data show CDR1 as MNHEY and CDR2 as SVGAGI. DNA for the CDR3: TGTGCCAGCAGTTACTCACTGGACAGGAACTACGAGCAGTACTTC. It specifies CASSYSLDRNYEQYF.

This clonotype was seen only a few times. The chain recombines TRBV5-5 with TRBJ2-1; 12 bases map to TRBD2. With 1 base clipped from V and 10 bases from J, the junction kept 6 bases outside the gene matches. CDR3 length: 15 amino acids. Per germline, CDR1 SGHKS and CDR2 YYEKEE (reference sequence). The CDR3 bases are TGTGCCAGCAGCTTGCTAGCGGGAGGGTATCGAGAGCAGTTCTTC. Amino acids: CASSLLAGGYREQFF.

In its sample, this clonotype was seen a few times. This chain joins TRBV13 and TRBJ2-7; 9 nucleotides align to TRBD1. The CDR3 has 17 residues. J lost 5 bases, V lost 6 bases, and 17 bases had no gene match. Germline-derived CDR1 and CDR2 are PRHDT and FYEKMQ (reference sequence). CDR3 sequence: CASSPSPGDREVHEQYF. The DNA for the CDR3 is TGTGCCAGCAGTCCGAGTCCCGGGGACAGGGAGGTCCACGAGCAGTACTTC.

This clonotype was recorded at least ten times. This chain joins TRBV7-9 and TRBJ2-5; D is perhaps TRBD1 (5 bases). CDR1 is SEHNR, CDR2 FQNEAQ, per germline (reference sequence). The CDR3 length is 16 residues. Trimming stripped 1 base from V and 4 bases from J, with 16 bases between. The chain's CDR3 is CASSLVGVVSRETQYF. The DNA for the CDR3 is TGTGCCAGCAGCTTAGTAGGGGTCGTGTCGCGAGAGACCCAGTACTTC.

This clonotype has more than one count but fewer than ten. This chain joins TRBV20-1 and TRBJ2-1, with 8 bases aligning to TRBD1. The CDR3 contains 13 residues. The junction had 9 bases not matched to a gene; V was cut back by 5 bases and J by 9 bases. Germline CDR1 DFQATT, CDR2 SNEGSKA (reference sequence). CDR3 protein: CSAGGQARSEQFF. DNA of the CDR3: TGCAGTGCTGGGGGACAGGCAAGGAGTGAGCAGTTCTTC.

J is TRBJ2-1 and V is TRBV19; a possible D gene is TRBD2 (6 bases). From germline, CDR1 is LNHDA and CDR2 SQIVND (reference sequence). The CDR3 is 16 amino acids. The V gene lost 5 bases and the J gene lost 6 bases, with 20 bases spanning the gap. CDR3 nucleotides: TGTGCCAGTAGTTCTTGGGAGGACCTCCTGGTCAATGAGCAGTTCTTC. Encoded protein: CASSSWEDLLVNEQFF.

CDR3 region: CASSSDRGRWGTEAFF. CDR3 coding DNA: TGCGCCAGCAGCTCTGACAGGGGGCGATGGGGGACTGAAGCTTTCTTT. J is TRBJ1-1 and V is TRBV5-1, with 10 bases aligning to TRBD1. Unmatched junction bases numbered 10, after V lost 3 bases and J lost 5 bases. CDR1 is SGHRS, CDR2 YFSETQ, per germline. This CDR3 comprises 16 residues.

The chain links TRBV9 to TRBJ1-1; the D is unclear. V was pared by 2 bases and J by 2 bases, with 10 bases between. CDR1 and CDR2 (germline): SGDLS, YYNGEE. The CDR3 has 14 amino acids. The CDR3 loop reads CASSVSRSNTEAFF. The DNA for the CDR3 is TGTGCCAGCAGCGTCTCAAGGAGTAACACTGAAGCTTTCTTT.

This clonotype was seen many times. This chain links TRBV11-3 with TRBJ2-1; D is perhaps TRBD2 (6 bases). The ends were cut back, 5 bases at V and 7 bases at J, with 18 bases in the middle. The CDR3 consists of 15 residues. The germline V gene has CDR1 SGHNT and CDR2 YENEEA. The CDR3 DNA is TGTGCCAGCAGCCCGGCGGGCGGGAATTGGAATGAGCAGTTCTTC. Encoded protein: CASSPAGGNWNEQFF.